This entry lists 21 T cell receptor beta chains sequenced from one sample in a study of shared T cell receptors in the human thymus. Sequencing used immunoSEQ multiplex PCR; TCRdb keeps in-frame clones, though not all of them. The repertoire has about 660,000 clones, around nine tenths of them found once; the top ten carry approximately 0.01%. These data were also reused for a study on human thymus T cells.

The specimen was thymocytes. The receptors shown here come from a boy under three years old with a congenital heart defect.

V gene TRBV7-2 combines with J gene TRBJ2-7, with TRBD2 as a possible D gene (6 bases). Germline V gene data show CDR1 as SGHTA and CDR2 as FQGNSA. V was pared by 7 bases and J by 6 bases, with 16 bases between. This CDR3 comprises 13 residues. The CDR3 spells CASILGMEGEQYF. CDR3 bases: TGTGCCAGCATCTTGGGGATGGAGGGCGAGCAGTACTTC.

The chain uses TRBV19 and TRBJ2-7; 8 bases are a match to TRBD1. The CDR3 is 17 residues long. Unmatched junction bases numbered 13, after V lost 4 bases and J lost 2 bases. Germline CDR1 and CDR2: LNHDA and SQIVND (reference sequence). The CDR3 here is CASSTPYASQGAYEQYF. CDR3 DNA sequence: TGTGCCAGTAGTACCCCATACGCGTCACAGGGGGCCTACGAGCAGTACTTC.

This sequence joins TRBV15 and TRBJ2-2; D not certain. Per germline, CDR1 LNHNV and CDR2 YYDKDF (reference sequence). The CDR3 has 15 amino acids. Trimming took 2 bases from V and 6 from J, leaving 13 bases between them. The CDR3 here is CATSRHIISAGELFF. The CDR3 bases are TGTGCCACCAGCAGACACATCATCTCAGCCGGGGAGCTGTTTTTT.

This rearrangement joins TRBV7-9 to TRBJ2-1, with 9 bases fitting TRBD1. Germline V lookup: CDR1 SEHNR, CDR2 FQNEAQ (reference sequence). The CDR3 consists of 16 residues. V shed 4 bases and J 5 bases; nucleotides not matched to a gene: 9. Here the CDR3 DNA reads TGTGCCAGCAGCTCCGGATGGGACAGGGACCACAATGAGCAGTTCTTC. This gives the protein CASSSGWDRDHNEQFF.

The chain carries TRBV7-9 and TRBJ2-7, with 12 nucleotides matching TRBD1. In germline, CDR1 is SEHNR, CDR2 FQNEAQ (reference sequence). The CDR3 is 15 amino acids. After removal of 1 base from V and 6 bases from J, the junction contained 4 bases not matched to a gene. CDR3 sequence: CASSLDGTGGVEQYF. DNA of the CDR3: TGTGCCAGCAGCTTAGACGGGACAGGGGGCGTCGAGCAGTACTTC.

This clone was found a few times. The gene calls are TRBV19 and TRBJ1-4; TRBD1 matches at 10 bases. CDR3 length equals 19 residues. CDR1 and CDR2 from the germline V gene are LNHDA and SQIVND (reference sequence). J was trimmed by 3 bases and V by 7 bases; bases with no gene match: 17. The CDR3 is CASTPRRDRGVTPNEKLFF. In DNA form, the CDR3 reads TGTGCCAGTACTCCCCGAAGGGACAGGGGCGTCACTCCTAATGAAAAACTGTTTTTT.

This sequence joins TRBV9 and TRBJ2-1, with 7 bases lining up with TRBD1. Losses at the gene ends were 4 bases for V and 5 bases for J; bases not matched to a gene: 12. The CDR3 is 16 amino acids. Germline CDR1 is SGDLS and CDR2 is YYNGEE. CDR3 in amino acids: CASSTGQERYHNEQFF. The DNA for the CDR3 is TGTGCCAGCAGCACCGGACAGGAAAGGTACCACAATGAGCAGTTCTTC.

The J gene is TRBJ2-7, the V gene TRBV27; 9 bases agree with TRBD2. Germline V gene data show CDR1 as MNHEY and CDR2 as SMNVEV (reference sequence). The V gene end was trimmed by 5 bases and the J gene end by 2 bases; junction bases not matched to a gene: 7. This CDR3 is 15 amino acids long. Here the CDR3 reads CASSPRTSVAYEQYF. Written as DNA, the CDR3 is TGTGCCAGCAGTCCCCGGACTAGCGTGGCCTACGAGCAGTACTTC.

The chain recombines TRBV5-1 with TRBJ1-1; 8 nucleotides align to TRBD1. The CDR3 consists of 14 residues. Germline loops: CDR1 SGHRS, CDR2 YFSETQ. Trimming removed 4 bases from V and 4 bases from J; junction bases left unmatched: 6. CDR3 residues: CASSPGQGGTEAFF. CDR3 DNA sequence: TGCGCCAGCAGCCCTGGACAGGGAGGCACTGAAGCTTTCTTT.

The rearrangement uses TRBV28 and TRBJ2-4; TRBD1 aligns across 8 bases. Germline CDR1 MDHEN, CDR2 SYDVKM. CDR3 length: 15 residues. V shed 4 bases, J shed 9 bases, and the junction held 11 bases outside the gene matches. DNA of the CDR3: TGTGCCAGCAGTTCCGCCTCGGACAGGGCCCCCATTCAGTACTTC. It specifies CASSSASDRAPIQYF.

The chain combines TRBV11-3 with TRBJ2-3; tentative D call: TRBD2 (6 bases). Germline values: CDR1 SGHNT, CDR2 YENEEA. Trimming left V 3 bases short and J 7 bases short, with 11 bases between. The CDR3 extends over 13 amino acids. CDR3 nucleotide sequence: TGTGCCAGCAGCTTCGGGGGTCTTAATACGCAGTATTTT. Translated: CASSFGGLNTQYF.

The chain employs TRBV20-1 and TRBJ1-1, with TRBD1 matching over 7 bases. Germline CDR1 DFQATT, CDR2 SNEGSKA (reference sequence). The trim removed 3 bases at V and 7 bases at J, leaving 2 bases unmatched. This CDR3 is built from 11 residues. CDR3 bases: TGCAGTGCTAGGCGACAGGGTGAAGCTTTCTTT. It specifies CSARRQGEAFF.

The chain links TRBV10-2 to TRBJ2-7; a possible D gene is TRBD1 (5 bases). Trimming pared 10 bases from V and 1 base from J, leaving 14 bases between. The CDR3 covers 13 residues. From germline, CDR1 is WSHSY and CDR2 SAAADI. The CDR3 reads CATPQGASYEQYF. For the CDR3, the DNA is TGCGCCACGCCACAAGGGGCATCCTACGAGCAGTACTTC.

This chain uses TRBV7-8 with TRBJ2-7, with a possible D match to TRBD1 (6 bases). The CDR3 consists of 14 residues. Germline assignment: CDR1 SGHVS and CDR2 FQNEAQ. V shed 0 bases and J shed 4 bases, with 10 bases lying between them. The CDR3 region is CASSLAEDSYEQYF. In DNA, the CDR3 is TGTGCCAGCAGCTTAGCGGAGGACAGTTACGAGCAGTACTTC.

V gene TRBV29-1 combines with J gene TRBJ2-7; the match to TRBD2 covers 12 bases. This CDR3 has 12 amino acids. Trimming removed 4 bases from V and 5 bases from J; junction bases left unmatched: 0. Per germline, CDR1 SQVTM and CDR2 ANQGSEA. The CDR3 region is CSVGTSGNEQYF. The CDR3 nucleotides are TGCAGCGTTGGGACTAGCGGGAACGAGCAGTACTTC.

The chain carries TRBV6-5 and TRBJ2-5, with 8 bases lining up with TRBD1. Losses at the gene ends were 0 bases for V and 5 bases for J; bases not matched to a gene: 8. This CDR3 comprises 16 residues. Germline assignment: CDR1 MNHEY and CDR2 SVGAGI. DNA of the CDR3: TGTGCCAGCAGTTACTCCGACAGGGGAAAAGGGGAGACCCAGTACTTC. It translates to CASSYSDRGKGETQYF.

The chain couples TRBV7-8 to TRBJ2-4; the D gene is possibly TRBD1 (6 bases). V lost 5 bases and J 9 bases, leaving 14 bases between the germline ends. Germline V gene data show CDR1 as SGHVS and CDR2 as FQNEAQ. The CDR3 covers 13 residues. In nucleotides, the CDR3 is TGTGCCAGCAGCATAGGGACAACAGGCATTCAGTACTTC. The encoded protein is CASSIGTTGIQYF. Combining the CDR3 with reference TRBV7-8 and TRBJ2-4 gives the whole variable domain GAGVSQSPRYKVAKRGQDVALRCDPISGHVSLFWYQQALGQGPEFLTYFQNEAQLDKSGLPSDRFFAERPEGSVSTLKIQRTQQEDSAVYLCASSIGTTGIQYFGAGTRLSVL.

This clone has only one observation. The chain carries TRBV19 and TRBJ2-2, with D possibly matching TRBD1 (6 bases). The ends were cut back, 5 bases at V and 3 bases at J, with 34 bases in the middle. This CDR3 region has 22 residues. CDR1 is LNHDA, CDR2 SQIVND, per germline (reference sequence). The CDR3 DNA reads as TGTGCCAGTAGTTTAGGACAGCCCAACGGTCCGGACACTAACAACCACACCGGGGAGCTGTTTTTT. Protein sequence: CASSLGQPNGPDTNNHTGELFF. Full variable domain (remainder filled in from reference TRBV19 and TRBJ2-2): DGGITQSPKYLFRKEGQNVTLSCEQNLNHDAMYWYRQDPGQGLRLIYYSQIVNDFQKGDIAEGYSVSREKKESFPLTVTSAQKNPTAFYLCASSLGQPNGPDTNNHTGELFFGEGSRLTVL.

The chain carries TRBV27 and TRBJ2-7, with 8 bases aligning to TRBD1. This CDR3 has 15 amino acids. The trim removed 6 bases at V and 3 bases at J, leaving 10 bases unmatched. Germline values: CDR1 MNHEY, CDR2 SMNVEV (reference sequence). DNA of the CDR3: TGTGCCAGCAGCTCCGGCATGGACAGGGTCTACGAGCAGTACTTC. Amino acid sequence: CASSSGMDRVYEQYF.

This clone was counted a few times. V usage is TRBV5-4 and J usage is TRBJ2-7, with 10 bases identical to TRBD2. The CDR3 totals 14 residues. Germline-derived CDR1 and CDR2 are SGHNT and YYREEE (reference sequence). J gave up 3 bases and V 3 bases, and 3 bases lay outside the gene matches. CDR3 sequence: CASSSRTSGYEQYF. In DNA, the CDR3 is TGTGCCAGCAGCTCCCGGACTAGCGGCTACGAGCAGTACTTC.

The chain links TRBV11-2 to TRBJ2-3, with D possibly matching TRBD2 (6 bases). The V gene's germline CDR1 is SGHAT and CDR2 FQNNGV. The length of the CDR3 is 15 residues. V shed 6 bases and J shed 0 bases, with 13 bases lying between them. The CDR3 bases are TGTGCCAGCAGGGTACTAGCCCTTAGCACAGATACGCAGTATTTT. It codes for CASRVLALSTDTQYF.